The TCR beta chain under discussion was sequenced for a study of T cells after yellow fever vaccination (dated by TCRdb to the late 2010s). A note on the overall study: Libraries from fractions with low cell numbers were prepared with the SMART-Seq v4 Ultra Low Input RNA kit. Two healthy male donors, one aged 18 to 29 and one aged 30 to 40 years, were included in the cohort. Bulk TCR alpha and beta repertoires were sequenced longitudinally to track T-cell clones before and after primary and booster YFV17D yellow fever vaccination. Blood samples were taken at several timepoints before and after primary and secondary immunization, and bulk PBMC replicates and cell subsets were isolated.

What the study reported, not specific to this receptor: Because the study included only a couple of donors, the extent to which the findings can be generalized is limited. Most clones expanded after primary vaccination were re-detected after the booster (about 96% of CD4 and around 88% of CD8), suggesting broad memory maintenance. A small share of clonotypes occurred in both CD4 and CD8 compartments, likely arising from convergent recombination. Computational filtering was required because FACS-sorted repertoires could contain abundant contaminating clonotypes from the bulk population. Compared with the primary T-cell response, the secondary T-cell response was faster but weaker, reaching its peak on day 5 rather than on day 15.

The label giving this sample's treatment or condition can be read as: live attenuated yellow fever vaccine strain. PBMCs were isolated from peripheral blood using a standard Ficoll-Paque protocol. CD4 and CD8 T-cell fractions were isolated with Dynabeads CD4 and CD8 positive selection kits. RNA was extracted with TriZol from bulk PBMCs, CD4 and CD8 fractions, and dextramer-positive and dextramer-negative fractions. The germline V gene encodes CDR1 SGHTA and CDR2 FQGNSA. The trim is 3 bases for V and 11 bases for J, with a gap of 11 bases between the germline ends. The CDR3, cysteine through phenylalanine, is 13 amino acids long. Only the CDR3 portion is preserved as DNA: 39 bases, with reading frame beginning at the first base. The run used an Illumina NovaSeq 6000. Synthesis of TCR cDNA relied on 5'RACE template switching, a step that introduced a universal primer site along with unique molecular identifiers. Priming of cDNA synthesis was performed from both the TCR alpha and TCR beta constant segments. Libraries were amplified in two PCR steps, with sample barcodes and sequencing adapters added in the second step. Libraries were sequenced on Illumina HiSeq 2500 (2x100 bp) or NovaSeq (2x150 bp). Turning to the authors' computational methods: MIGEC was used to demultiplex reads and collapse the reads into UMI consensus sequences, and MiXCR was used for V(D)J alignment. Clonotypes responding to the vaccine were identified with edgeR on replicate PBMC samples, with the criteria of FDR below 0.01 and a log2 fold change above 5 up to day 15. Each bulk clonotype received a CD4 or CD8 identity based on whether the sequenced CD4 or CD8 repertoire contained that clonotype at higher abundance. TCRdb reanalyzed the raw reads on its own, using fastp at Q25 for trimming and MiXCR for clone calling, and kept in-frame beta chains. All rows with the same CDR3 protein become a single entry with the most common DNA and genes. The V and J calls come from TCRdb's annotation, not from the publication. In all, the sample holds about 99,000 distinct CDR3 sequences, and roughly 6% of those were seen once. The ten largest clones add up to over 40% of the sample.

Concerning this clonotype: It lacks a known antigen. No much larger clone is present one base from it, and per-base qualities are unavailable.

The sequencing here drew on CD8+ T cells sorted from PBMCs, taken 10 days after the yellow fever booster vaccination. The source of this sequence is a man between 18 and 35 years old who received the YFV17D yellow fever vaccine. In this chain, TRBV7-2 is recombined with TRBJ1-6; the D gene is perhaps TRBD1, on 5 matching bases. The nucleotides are TGTGCCAGCAGCTTTTGGGGGGTTCCACCCCTCCACTTT. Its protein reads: CASSFWGVPPLHF.